This TCR beta chain stems from a study of blood T cell repertoires in COVID-19. With V trimmed by 1 base and J by 7 bases, 1 base remained unmatched. This CDR3 region has 15 residues. Looked up from germline, CDR1 is KGHSH and CDR2 is LQKENI. This clone was seen only a few times. The data were produced by immunoSEQ multiplex PCR, yet TCRdb's version contains in-frame clones alone and is incomplete. Among some 160,000 clones listed, under 90% were seen once. Sequencing was done on a sample of PBMCs or T cells enriched from blood (not recorded which). The V and J genes are TRBV18 and TRBJ1-4, with 12 bases fitting TRBD1. The clonotype was recovered from a woman between 50 and 59 years old who had recovered from COVID-19. This chain's CDR3 is CASSPQGQGAEKLFF. DNA for the CDR3: TGTGCCAGCTCACCACAGGGACAGGGGGCTGAAAAACTGTTTTTT.